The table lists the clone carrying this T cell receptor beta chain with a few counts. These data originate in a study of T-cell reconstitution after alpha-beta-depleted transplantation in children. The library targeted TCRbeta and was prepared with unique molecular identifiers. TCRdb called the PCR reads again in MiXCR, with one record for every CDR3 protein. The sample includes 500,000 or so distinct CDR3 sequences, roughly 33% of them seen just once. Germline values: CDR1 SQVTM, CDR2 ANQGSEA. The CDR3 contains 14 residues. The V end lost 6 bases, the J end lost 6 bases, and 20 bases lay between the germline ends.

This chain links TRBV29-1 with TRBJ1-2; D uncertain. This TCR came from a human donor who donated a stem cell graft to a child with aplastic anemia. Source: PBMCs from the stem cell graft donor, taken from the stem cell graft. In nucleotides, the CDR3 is TGCAGCGTCGACCGGTACTCCGGAGGCCATGGCTACACCTTC. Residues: CSVDRYSGGHGYTF.